These 30 T cell receptor beta chains share one sample of origin, sequenced in a study of control samples from healthy donors and cancer patients. TCRdb keeps only in-frame clones here, not all; method: immunoSEQ multiplex PCR. The sample carries about 150,000 clones, 93% recorded once. Input material: blood. The receptors shown here come from a man aged 18-30 years in good health.

Turning to this clone: Distinct nucleotide sequences in the sample also encode this CDR3. The chain links TRBV11-2 to TRBJ2-7, with 13 bases fitting TRBD2. V lost 6 bases, J lost 0 bases, and 8 bases stayed unmatched. This CDR3 spans 17 amino acids. Germline lookup yields CDR1 SGHAT and CDR2 FQNNGV. CDR3 loop: CASSLTSGGISSYEQYF. In nucleotides, the CDR3 is TGTGCCAGCAGTCTGACTAGCGGGGGGATAAGCTCCTACGAGCAGTACTTC. The variable domain in full, completed from reference TRBV11-2 and TRBJ2-7, reads EAGVAQSPRYKIIEKRQSVAFWCNPISGHATLYWYQQILGQGPKLLIQFQNNGVVDDSQLPKDRFSAERLKGVDSTLKIQPAKLEDSAVYLCASSLTSGGISSYEQYFGPGTRLTVT.

The chain carries TRBV3-1 (or the pseudogene TRBV3-2) and TRBJ2-3, with TRBD1 as a possible D gene (6 bases). CDR1 and CDR2 from the germline V gene are LGHDT and YNNKEL (reference sequence). This CDR3 has 16 amino acids. Trimming cost V 1 base and J 4 bases, with 15 bases left between them. CDR3 sequence: CASSQGPAGDPDTQYF. The CDR3 DNA reads TGTGCCAGCAGCCAAGGACCTGCAGGGGACCCAGATACGCAGTATTTT.

The chain links TRBV16 to TRBJ1-1, with D tentatively TRBD1 (6 bases). Germline V gives CDR1 KGHSY, CDR2 FQNENV. This CDR3 has 14 residues. Between the trimmed V and J ends, which lost 6 bases and 4 bases, there was a span of 15 bases. The CDR3 reads CASRQGFEGTEAFF. CDR3 in DNA: TGTGCCAGCAGGCAGGGGTTTGAAGGCACTGAAGCTTTCTTT.

This chain links TRBV29-1 with TRBJ2-2, with D maybe TRBD2 (6 bases). Germline V lookup: CDR1 SQVTM, CDR2 ANQGSEA. Trimming cost V 0 bases and J 3 bases, with 11 bases left between them. The CDR3 has 15 residues. The chain's CDR3 is CSVEEGGLDTGELFF. As DNA, the CDR3 is TGCAGCGTTGAAGAGGGGGGATTGGACACCGGGGAGCTGTTTTTT.

The J gene is TRBJ1-5, the V gene TRBV19; possible D gene TRBD1, 6 bases. The V and J ends lost 2 bases and 2 bases respectively, with 13 bases between them. Germline values: CDR1 LNHDA, CDR2 SQIVND (reference sequence). The CDR3 totals 16 residues. The CDR3 sequence is CASSIWGRGGNQPQHF. The DNA of the CDR3 is TGTGCCAGTAGTATATGGGGCAGGGGTGGCAATCAGCCCCAGCATTTT.

The chain carries TRBV27 and TRBJ1-1, with TRBD1 as a possible D gene (5 bases). From germline, CDR1 is MNHEY and CDR2 SMNVEV (reference sequence). V was clipped by 0 bases and J by 7 bases, with 9 bases between them. The CDR3 spans 13 residues. The CDR3 DNA follows: TGTGCCAGCAGTTTATCGGGGCGGGGTGAAGCTTTCTTT. Translating it yields CASSLSGRGEAFF.

This chain links TRBV4-2 with TRBJ2-2; D perhaps matches TRBD1 (6 bases). The CDR3 runs 15 residues. Trimming took 4 bases from V and 5 from J, leaving 14 bases between them. The germline V gene has CDR1 LGHNA and CDR2 YNFKEQ. In DNA, the CDR3 is TGTGCCAGCAGCCCTCGAGCAGGGGCAACCGGGGAGCTGTTTTTT. As protein: CASSPRAGATGELFF.

The chain recombines TRBV7-6 with TRBJ2-7; 7 bases line up with TRBD2. CDR1 is SGHVS and CDR2 is FNYEAQ in the germline V gene. The junction had 10 bases not matched to a gene; V was cut back by 8 bases and J by 0 bases. The CDR3 consists of 15 residues. Written as DNA, the CDR3 is TGTGCCAGCGGAGGGAGGGACTTTAGCTCCTACGAGCAGTACTTC. This encodes CASGGRDFSSYEQYF.

The chain combines TRBV5-1 with TRBJ2-7; 9 nucleotides agree with TRBD1. The V segment lost 2 bases and the J segment 7 bases; nucleotides outside the gene matches: 10. The CDR3 is made up of 15 amino acids. The germline V gene encodes CDR1 SGHRS and CDR2 YFSETQ. As DNA, the CDR3 is TGCGCCAGCAGCTTCTTACCCACAGGGGGCGAGGAGCAGTACTTC. Its translation is CASSFLPTGGEEQYF.

The J gene is TRBJ2-2, the V gene TRBV11-3; perhaps TRBD1 as D (5 bases). The CDR3 length is 17 residues. The V gene's germline CDR1 is SGHNT and CDR2 YENEEA. Trimming removed 5 bases at V and 6 bases at J, with 22 bases between. The CDR3 nucleotides are TGTGCCAGCAGCCCGGGTCTTGCCAGGGCGGTGGCCGGGGAGCTGTTTTTT. This gives the protein CASSPGLARAVAGELFF. Supplemented by reference TRBV11-3 and TRBJ2-2, the full variable domain reads EAGVVQSPRYKIIEKKQPVAFWCNPISGHNTLYWYLQNLGQGPELLIRYENEEAVDDSQLPKDRFSAERLKGVDSTLKIQPAELGDSAVYLCASSPGLARAVAGELFFGEGSRLTVL.

The CDR3 DNA sequence: TGTGCCAGCAGCGGCGGGACTAGCGGGGGGGCGATCAGAGAAGAGACCCAGTACTTC. Translating it yields CASSGGTSGGAIREETQYF. The chain couples TRBV2 to TRBJ2-5; 16 bases line up with TRBD2. This CDR3 region has 19 residues. In germline, CDR1 is SNHLY, CDR2 FYNNEI. J gave up 3 bases and V 6 bases, and 13 bases lay outside the gene matches.

This clone was seen only once. The chain couples TRBV13 to TRBJ1-1; D remains unclear. The CDR3 runs 14 residues. V was trimmed by 0 bases and J by 1 base, leaving 6 bases between them. From germline, CDR1 is PRHDT and CDR2 FYEKMQ (reference sequence). CDR3 sequence (DNA): TGTGCCAGCAGCTTAGGACGGACGAACACTGAAGCTTTCTTT. This encodes CASSLGRTNTEAFF.

J is TRBJ1-3 and V is TRBV13; 7 bases line up with TRBD1. Losses at the gene ends were 5 bases for V and 0 bases for J; bases not matched to a gene: 10. The CDR3 consists of 17 residues. The germline CDR1 and CDR2 sequences are PRHDT and FYEKMQ (reference sequence). The CDR3 bases are TGTGCCAGCAGCCACTCAGGAAGGGACAGCTCTGGAAACACCATATATTTT. It is translated as CASSHSGRDSSGNTIYF.

The gene calls are TRBV29-1 and TRBJ2-1; D might be TRBD1 or TRBD2, each matching 5 bases. The ends were cut back, 7 bases at V and 9 bases at J, with 22 bases in the middle. CDR3 length: 14 residues. Germline V gene lookup returns CDR1 SQVTM and CDR2 ANQGSEA. The CDR3 DNA is TGCAGCGGGGGACCGGACGGGTTTTGGGGTGAGCAGTTCTTC. Translation gives CSGGPDGFWGEQFF.

The chain combines TRBV29-1 with TRBJ2-7; D gene unclear. Trimming pared 5 bases from V and 0 bases from J, leaving 17 bases between. Germline-derived CDR1 and CDR2 are SQVTM and ANQGSEA. This CDR3 is built from 15 residues. The CDR3 protein is CSVLFGGFSSYEQYF. The CDR3 region has the DNA TGCAGCGTTCTCTTCGGTGGATTCAGCTCCTACGAGCAGTACTTC.

The chain joins TRBV2 to TRBJ2-2; D gene ambiguous. Germline CDR1 SNHLY, CDR2 FYNNEI. V shed 7 bases and J shed 5 bases, with 11 bases lying between them. The CDR3 length is 13 residues. This CDR3 reads CASTWARTGELFF. The CDR3 region has the DNA TGTGCCAGCACTTGGGCAAGAACCGGGGAGCTGTTTTTT.

The J gene is TRBJ2-6, the V gene TRBV12-3 or TRBV12-4; D call uncertain. The length of the CDR3 is 13 residues. The V end was cut by 10 bases, the J end by 2 bases, with 9 bases between. CDR3 coding DNA: TGTGCCACCTCCCTGACTGGGGCCAACGTCCTGACTTTC. Amino acid sequence: CATSLTGANVLTF.

The rearrangement joins TRBV15 to TRBJ1-2; D call uncertain. Germline V CDR1 and CDR2: LNHNV, YYDKDF (reference sequence). Trimming took off 0 bases at V and 7 bases at J, with 12 bases between the two ends. This CDR3 is built from 14 residues. CDR3 nucleotide sequence: TGTGCCACCAGCAGAGATAATGAGCCTACTGGCTACACCTTC. This gives the protein CATSRDNEPTGYTF. The full variable domain, completed using reference TRBV15 and TRBJ1-2, is DAMVIQNPRYQVTQFGKPVTLSCSQTLNHNVMYWYQQKSSQAPKLLFHYYDKDFNNEADTPDNFQSRRPNTSFCFLDIRSPGLGDTAMYLCATSRDNEPTGYTFGSGTRLTVV.

The V call is TRBV9, the J call TRBJ1-2; D is undetermined. Germline-derived CDR1 and CDR2 are SGDLS and YYNGEE. Trimming took off 3 bases at V and 0 bases at J, with 9 bases between the two ends. The length of the CDR3 is 14 residues. CDR3 in amino acids: CASSGGPTNYGYTF. In nucleotides, the CDR3 is TGTGCCAGCAGCGGCGGACCTACTAACTATGGCTACACCTTC. Full variable domain (rest looked up from reference TRBV9 and TRBJ1-2): DSGVTQTPKHLITATGQRVTLRCSPRSGDLSVYWYQQSLDQGLQFLIQYYNGEERAKGNILERFSAQQFPDLHSELNLSSLELGDSALYFCASSGGPTNYGYTFGSGTRLTVV.

The chain recombines TRBV28 with TRBJ1-5, with D unclear. CDR3 size: 12 residues. Germline CDR1 reads MDHEN; CDR2 reads SYDVKM. The V gene lost 5 bases and the J gene lost 7 bases, with 9 bases spanning the gap. In DNA, the CDR3 is TGTGCCAGCAGTGCGCCCCGCCAGCCCCAGCATTTT. Translation gives CASSAPRQPQHF.

Only a few counts were recorded for this clone. The chain uses TRBV5-1 and TRBJ1-4; 9 bases are a match to TRBD1. Germline V lookup: CDR1 SGHRS, CDR2 YFSETQ. Germline trimming cut 4 bases from V and 7 bases from J; bases unmatched to any gene: 8. The CDR3 extends over 15 amino acids. Here the CDR3 reads CASSVGQGQGEKLFF. CDR3 bases: TGCGCCAGCAGCGTGGGACAGGGTCAGGGTGAAAAACTGTTTTTT.

V and J are TRBV5-6 and TRBJ1-5; 8 positions agree with TRBD1. V was pared by 0 bases and J by 2 bases, with 7 bases of the junction left unmatched. The CDR3 length is 17 residues. CDR1 and CDR2 (germline): SGHDT, YYEEEE. CDR3 bases: TGTGCCAGCAGCTTGGGACAGGGGAGTTACGGCAATCAGCCCCAGCATTTT. This gives the protein CASSLGQGSYGNQPQHF.

The chain is built from TRBV5-1 and TRBJ1-1, with 10 nucleotides matching TRBD1. The CDR3 length is 15 residues. V was clipped by 1 base and J by 4 bases; unmatched bases: 4. Per germline, CDR1 SGHRS and CDR2 YFSETQ. The CDR3 is CASSLSTGGGTEAFF. DNA for the CDR3: TGCGCCAGCAGCTTGTCGACAGGGGGCGGCACTGAAGCTTTCTTT.

This clone was detected only once. The genes are TRBV7-2 and TRBJ1-2, with 8 bases matching TRBD1. From germline, CDR1 is SGHTA and CDR2 FQGNSA. V dropped 4 bases and J dropped 9; count of bases not matched to a gene: 7. This CDR3 is built from 13 residues. This chain's CDR3 is CASSSDRGLRYTF. The CDR3 DNA sequence: TGTGCCAGCAGCTCAGACAGGGGTCTGCGCTACACCTTC. Full variable domain (rest looked up from reference TRBV7-2 and TRBJ1-2): GAGVSQSPSNKVTEKGKDVELRCDPISGHTALYWYRQSLGQGLEFLIYFQGNSAPDKSGLPSDRFSAERTGGSVSTLTIQRTQQEDSAVYLCASSSDRGLRYTFGSGTRLTVV.

This clone was detected only once. The CDR3 DNA follows: TGTGCCAGCAGCTTTGGGACCGACACCGGGGAGCTGTTTTTT. It yields the protein CASSFGTDTGELFF. This sequence joins TRBV5-6 and TRBJ2-2, with D possibly being TRBD1 or TRBD2 (5 bases each). The germline gives CDR1 SGHDT, CDR2 YYEEEE. This CDR3 comprises 14 residues. V lost 2 bases and J 3 bases, leaving 8 bases between the germline ends.

This sequence joins TRBV25-1 and TRBJ1-2; D possibly corresponds to TRBD1 (6 bases). Germline-derived CDR1 and CDR2 are MGHDK and SYGVNS. CDR3 length equals 15 residues. The V and J ends lost 6 bases and 3 bases respectively, with 17 bases between them. CDR3 DNA sequence: TGTGCCAGCAGCATGGGGGACACCGGGTACTATGGCTACACCTTC. It translates to CASSMGDTGYYGYTF.

This clone was detected once. The junction does not match germline at one end; this may be a read error. The chain uses TRBV2 and TRBJ1-1; TRBD1 might be the D (5 bases). CDR1 and CDR2 (germline): SNHLY, FYNNEI. The CDR3 has 14 residues. The CDR3 nucleotides read TGTACCAGCAGTCCCTCTCGGGGGGGAACTGAAGCTTTCTTT. Its translation is CTSSPSRGGTEAFF.

This rearrangement joins TRBV30 to TRBJ1-2; tentative D call: TRBD1 (6 bases). This CDR3 has 13 amino acids. CDR1 and CDR2 (germline): GTSNPN, SVGIG (reference sequence). The V end lost 1 base, the J end lost 8 bases, and 14 bases lay between the germline ends. CDR3 DNA sequence: TGTGCCTGGAGTGCGTCACAGGGTAGCGGCTACACCTTC. Residues: CAWSASQGSGYTF.

This chain uses TRBV2 with TRBJ2-3; D gene ambiguous. V was clipped by 4 bases and J by 2 bases, with 10 bases between them. Germline-derived CDR1 and CDR2 are SNHLY and FYNNEI. CDR3 length equals 14 residues. DNA for the CDR3: TGTGCCAGCAGTGTTTCTTCAAACACAGATACGCAGTATTTT. Translation gives CASSVSSNTDTQYF.

CDR3 bases: TGTGCCAGCAGTGAATTTCGGGAAGCCGGGGAGCTGTTTTTT. Amino acid sequence: CASSEFREAGELFF. The chain carries TRBV25-1 and TRBJ2-2, with D maybe TRBD2 (5 bases). Germline values: CDR1 MGHDK, CDR2 SYGVNS. The CDR3 has 14 amino acids. Trimming stripped 1 base from V and 6 bases from J, with 9 bases between.